A selection of T cell receptor beta chains follows, all from one sample in a study of PD-1 blockade in classical Hodgkin lymphoma. Sequenced by immunoSEQ multiplex PCR; TCRdb stores in-frame clones only, minus some. Among 46,000 or so clones listed, approximately 91% were seen once. The material was peripheral blood mononuclear cells (PBMCs), obtained at baseline. The receptor set was obtained from a human donor with classical Hodgkin lymphoma. CDR3s include the opening cysteine and the closing phenylalanine or tryptophan. The D gene is left open where the match is weak. Rows give clone size only sometimes, using once, few, many, or a class for an expanded clone.

size	J	D	length	V	DNA	CDR3
NA	TRBJ2-3	NA	13	TRBV5-1	TGCGCCAGCAGCCTCGACTCGTTGAATACGCAGTATTTT	CASSLDSLNTQYF
NA	TRBJ2-3	TRBD1	13	TRBV27	TGTGCCAGCAGGGGACAGGGCACAGATACGCAGTATTTT	CASRGQGTDTQYF
NA	TRBJ2-5	NA	14	TRBV27	TGTGCCAGCAGCCTGGACAGCCCCGCGGAGACCCAGTACTTC	CASSLDSPAETQYF
medium-sized	TRBJ2-7	NA	14	TRBV28	TGTGCCAGCAGTATAGGACAGGGAGGGTACGAGCAGTACTTC	CASSIGQGGYEQYF
NA	TRBJ1-2	NA	12	TRBV7-9	TGTGCCAGCAGCTTAGGTCCGTTGGGCTACACCTTC	CASSLGPLGYTF
NA	TRBJ2-1	TRBD2	15	TRBV2	TGTGCCAGCAGACCCGGGACTAGCGTGGGGGATGAGCAGTTCTTC	CASRPGTSVGDEQFF
NA	TRBJ2-1	TRBD2	15	TRBV5-1	TGCGCCAGCAGCATTACTAGCGGGAGTTACAATGAGCAGTTCTTC	CASSITSGSYNEQFF
NA	TRBJ2-7	TRBD2	14	TRBV7-9	TGTGCCAGCAGCCGGACAAGCGGGGGATACGAGCAGTACTTC	CASSRTSGGYEQYF
NA	TRBJ2-3	NA	14	TRBV2	TGTGCCAGCAGTGAAAGTTTTAGCACAGATACGCAGTATTTT	CASSESFSTDTQYF
NA	TRBJ2-7	NA	14	TRBV28	TGTGCCAGCAGGGCTGGACACGGGTATGTCGAGCAGTACTTC	CASRAGHGYVEQYF
NA	TRBJ1-2	TRBD1	14	TRBV6-1	TGTGCCAGCAGTGCTAGGGGGCAGAACTATGGCTACACCTTC	CASSARGQNYGYTF
NA	TRBJ2-2	NA	16	TRBV10-2	TGCGCCAGCAGGCCTTCCGGGACCCGGAACACCGGGGAGCTGTTTTTT	CASRPSGTRNTGELFF
medium-sized	TRBJ1-6	NA	16	TRBV6-1	TGTGCCAGCAGTGAGGCAGGGCTCTCCTATAATTCACCCCTCCACTTT	CASSEAGLSYNSPLHF
NA	TRBJ2-5	TRBD1	14	TRBV7-6	TGTGCCAGCAGCTACGTGGACAGGGAAGAGACCCAGTACTTC	CASSYVDREETQYF
once	TRBJ1-5	TRBD1	15	TRBV28	TGTGCCGTCCCAGAACAGGGGGCTCCTAATCAGCCCCAGCATTTT	CAVPEQGAPNQPQHF
few	TRBJ2-1	NA	14	TRBV10-2	TGCGCCAGCAGCCCGGGGGGCCGCTACAATGAGCAGTTCTTC	CASSPGGRYNEQFF
NA	TRBJ2-7	TRBD2	17	TRBV28	TGTGCCAGCAGTTTCTATAAAGCGGGACTTTTAGGTTACGAGCAGTACTTC	CASSFYKAGLLGYEQYF
NA	TRBJ2-7	NA	14	TRBV6-5	TGTGCCAGCAGTTACTCAGGCAGGGGGGACGAGCAGTACTTC	CASSYSGRGDEQYF
NA	TRBJ2-2	NA	13	TRBV5-4	TGTGCCAGCAGCTCCCCCTTGGCCGGGGAGCTGTTTTTT	CASSSPLAGELFF
NA	TRBJ2-7	NA	12	TRBV9	TGTGCCAGCAGCGGGAGCTCCTACGAGCAGTACTTC	CASSGSSYEQYF
once	TRBJ2-1	TRBD1	15	TRBV7-8	TGTGCCAGCAGCCTTCGACAGGGGCCGGTCAATGAGCAGTTCTTC	CASSLRQGPVNEQFF
once	TRBJ2-2	NA	15	TRBV15	TGTGCCACCAGCAGAGTTGCGGGGAGGACCGGGGAGCTGTTTTTT	CATSRVAGRTGELFF